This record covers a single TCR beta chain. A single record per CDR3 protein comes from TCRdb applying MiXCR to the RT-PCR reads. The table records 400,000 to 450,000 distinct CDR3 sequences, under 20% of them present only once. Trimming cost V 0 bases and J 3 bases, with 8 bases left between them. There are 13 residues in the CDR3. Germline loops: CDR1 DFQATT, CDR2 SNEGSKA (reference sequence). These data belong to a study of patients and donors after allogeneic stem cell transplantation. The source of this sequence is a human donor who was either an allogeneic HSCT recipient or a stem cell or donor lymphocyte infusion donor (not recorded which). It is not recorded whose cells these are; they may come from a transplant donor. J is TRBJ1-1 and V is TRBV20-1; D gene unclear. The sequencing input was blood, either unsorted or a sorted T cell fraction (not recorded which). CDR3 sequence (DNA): TGCAGTGCTAGAGAGGGGATCCACACTGAAGCTTTCTTT. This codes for CSAREGIHTEAFF.